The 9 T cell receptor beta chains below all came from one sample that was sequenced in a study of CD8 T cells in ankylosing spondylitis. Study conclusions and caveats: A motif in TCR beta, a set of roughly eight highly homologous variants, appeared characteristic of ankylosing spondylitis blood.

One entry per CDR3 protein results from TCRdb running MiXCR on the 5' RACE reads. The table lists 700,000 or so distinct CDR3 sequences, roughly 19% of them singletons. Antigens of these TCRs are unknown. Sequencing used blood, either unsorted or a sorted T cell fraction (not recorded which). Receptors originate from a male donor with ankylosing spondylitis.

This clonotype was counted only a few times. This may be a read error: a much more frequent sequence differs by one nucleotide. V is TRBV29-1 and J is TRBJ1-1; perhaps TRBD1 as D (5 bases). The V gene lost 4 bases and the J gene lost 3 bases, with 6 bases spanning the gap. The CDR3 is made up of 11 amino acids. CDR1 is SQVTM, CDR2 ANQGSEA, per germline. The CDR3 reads CSVAGYTEAFF. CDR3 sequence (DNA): TGCAGCGTTGCAGGGTACACTGAAGCTTTCTTT.

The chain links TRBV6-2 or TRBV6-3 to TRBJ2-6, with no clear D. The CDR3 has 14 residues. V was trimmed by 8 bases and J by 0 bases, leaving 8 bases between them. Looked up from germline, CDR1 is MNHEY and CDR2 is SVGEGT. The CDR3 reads CASRHSSGANVLTF. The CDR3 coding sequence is TGTGCCAGCCGACACAGCTCTGGGGCCAACGTCCTGACTTTC.

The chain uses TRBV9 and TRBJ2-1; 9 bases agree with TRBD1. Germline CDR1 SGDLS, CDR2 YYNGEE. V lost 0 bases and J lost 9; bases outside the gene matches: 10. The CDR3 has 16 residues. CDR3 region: CASSVEFGTGRFEQFF. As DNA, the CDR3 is TGTGCCAGCAGCGTAGAATTCGGGACAGGGAGGTTTGAGCAGTTCTTC.

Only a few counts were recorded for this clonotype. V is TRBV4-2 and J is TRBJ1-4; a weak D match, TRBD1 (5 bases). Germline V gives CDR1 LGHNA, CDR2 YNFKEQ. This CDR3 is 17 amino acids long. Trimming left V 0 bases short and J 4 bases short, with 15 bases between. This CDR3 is CASSQEERQTYNEKLFF. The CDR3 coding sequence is TGTGCCAGCAGCCAAGAAGAGCGACAGACCTATAATGAAAAACTGTTTTTT.

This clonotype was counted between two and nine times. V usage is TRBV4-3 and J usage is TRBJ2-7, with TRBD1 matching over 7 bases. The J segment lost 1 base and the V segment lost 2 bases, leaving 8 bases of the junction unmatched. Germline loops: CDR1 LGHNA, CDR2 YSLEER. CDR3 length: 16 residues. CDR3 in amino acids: CASSQHFRDRSYEQYF. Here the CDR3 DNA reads TGCGCCAGCAGCCAACATTTCCGGGACAGATCCTACGAGCAGTACTTC.

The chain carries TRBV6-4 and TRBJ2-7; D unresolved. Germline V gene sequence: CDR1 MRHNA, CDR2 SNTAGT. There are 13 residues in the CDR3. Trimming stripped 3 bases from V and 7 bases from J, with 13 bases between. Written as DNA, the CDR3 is TGTGCCAGCAGTGAATCCCCGGTAGGGGAGCAGTACTTC. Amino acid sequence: CASSESPVGEQYF.

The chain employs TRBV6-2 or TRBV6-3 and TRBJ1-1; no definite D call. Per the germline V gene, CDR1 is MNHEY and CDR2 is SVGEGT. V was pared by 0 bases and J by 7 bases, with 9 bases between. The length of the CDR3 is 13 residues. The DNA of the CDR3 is TGTGCCAGCAGTTACTCGTTTCCCAGTGAAGCTTTCTTT. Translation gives CASSYSFPSEAFF.

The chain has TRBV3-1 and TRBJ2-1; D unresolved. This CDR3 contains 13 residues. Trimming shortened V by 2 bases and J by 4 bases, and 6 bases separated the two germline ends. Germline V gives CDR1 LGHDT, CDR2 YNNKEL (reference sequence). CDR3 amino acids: CASSQLGYNEQFF. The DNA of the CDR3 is TGTGCCAGCAGCCAACTAGGTTACAATGAGCAGTTCTTC.

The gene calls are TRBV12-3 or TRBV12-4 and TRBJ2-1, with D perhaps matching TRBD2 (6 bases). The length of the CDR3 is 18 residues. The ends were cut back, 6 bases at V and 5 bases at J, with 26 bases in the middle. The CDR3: CASRGRSGRTGTHNEQFF. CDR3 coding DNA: TGTGCCAGCAGGGGGCGGAGTGGGAGGACGGGGACCCACAATGAGCAGTTCTTC.